This is a list of T cell receptor beta chains from one sample in a study of blood T cell repertoires in COVID-19. Method: immunoSEQ multiplex PCR; TCRdb's copy keeps in-frame clones and lacks some. The sample yields about 120,000 clones, roughly four fifths seen once. Sequenced: peripheral blood. These receptor sequences come from a woman aged 55-75 years with acute or convalescent COVID-19. The CDR3 runs from the conserved cysteine through the conserved F or W. The D gene is left open where the match is weak. Clone size, where shown, is once, few, many, or a class for clones that have expanded.

D: TRBD1; V: TRBV11-1; J: TRBJ2-7; size: -; CDR3: CASSLGRTGPYEQYF; DNA: TGTGCCAGCAGCTTAGGAAGGACAGGACCCTACGAGCAGTACTTC
D: -; V: TRBV7-2; J: TRBJ2-7; size: -; CDR3: CASSSGPASYEQYF; DNA: TGTGCCAGCAGCTCAGGGCCTGCCTCCTACGAGCAGTACTTC
D: TRBD2; V: TRBV5-1; J: TRBJ2-7; size: -; CDR3: CASSWPGGYEQYF; DNA: TGCGCCAGCAGCTGGCCGGGGGGATACGAGCAGTACTTC
D: TRBD1; V: TRBV12-5; J: TRBJ2-5; size: few; CDR3: CASGPGTGGQETQYF; DNA: TGTGCTAGTGGTCCCGGTACAGGGGGTCAAGAGACCCAGTACTTC
D: TRBD1; V: TRBV5-4; J: TRBJ1-2; size: -; CDR3: CASSLGQGNYGGYTF; DNA: TGTGCCAGCAGCTTGGGACAGGGGAACTACGGTGGCTACACCTTC
D: -; V: TRBV30; J: TRBJ2-3; size: -; CDR3: CAWIGPAADTQYF; DNA: TGTGCCTGGATTGGCCCCGCGGCAGATACGCAGTATTTT
D: TRBD1; V: TRBV28; J: TRBJ1-2; size: -; CDR3: CASSPYRDRAGKGYTF; DNA: TGTGCCAGCAGTCCGTACCGGGACAGGGCCGGTAAAGGCTACACCTTC
D: TRBD1; V: TRBV29-1; J: TRBJ1-1; size: -; CDR3: CSARGGAAGTEAFF; DNA: TGCAGCGCGAGAGGGGGCGCCGCGGGGACTGAAGCTTTCTTT
D: TRBD2; V: TRBV13; J: TRBJ2-3; size: -; CDR3: CASSRRLGGTDTQYF; DNA: TGTGCCAGCAGCCGCCGGCTGGGGGGGACAGATACGCAGTATTTT
D: TRBD1; V: TRBV9; J: TRBJ1-6; size: -; CDR3: CASSVETQGDSPLHF; DNA: TGTGCCAGCAGCGTAGAAACACAGGGGGACTCACCCCTCCACTTT
D: TRBD1; V: TRBV7-9; J: TRBJ2-7; size: few; CDR3: CASSFGTDTYEQYF; DNA: TGTGCCAGCAGCTTCGGGACAGACACCTACGAGCAGTACTTC
D: -; V: TRBV2; J: TRBJ1-3; size: once; CDR3: CASSASGTSGNTIYF; DNA: TGTGCCAGCAGTGCTTCCGGGACATCTGGAAACACCATATATTTT
D: TRBD1; V: TRBV29-1; J: TRBJ2-2; size: -; CDR3: CSVVQGADGELFF; DNA: TGCAGCGTCGTACAGGGGGCGGACGGGGAGCTGTTTTTT
D: -; V: TRBV4-3; J: TRBJ1-4; size: -; CDR3: CASSRHIATNEKLFF; DNA: TGCGCCAGCAGCCGCCACATTGCAACTAATGAAAAACTGTTTTTT
D: -; V: TRBV5-1; J: TRBJ1-2; size: -; CDR3: CATQGGDGYTF; DNA: TGCGCCACCCAGGGCGGAGATGGCTACACCTTC
D: TRBD1; V: TRBV15; J: TRBJ2-1; size: -; CDR3: CATKGTGGNEQFF; DNA: TGTGCCACAAAAGGGACAGGGGGGAATGAGCAGTTCTTC
D: TRBD1; V: TRBV10-1; J: TRBJ1-6; size: -; CDR3: CASSGRDRPPPLHF; DNA: TGCGCCAGCAGTGGCAGGGACAGGCCTCCACCCCTCCACTTT
D: TRBD1; V: TRBV5-1; J: TRBJ1-4; size: -; CDR3: CASSLEGTGGSEKLFF; DNA: TGCGCCAGCAGCTTGGAGGGAACAGGGGGCAGTGAAAAACTGTTTTTT
D: -; V: TRBV5-1; J: TRBJ1-4; size: -; CDR3: CASSLTPGSEEKLFF; DNA: TGCGCCAGCAGCTTGACACCGGGGTCGGAAGAAAAACTGTTTTTT
D: TRBD1; V: TRBV19; J: TRBJ2-2; size: -; CDR3: CASRFRGLNTGELFF; DNA: TGTGCCAGTAGGTTCAGGGGGCTGAACACCGGGGAGCTGTTTTTT
D: TRBD1; V: TRBV5-1; J: TRBJ2-2; size: -; CDR3: CASSLGQGTGELFF; DNA: TGCGCCAGCAGCTTGGGACAGGGCACCGGGGAGCTGTTTTTT
D: -; V: TRBV4-3; J: TRBJ1-3; size: -; CDR3: CASSQDAREWNTIYF; DNA: TGCGCCAGCAGCCAAGATGCGCGGGAATGGAACACCATATATTTT
D: -; V: TRBV7-3; J: TRBJ1-2; size: -; CDR3: CASSLAPGTVAGYTF; DNA: TGTGCCAGCAGCTTAGCACCAGGGACTGTAGCTGGCTACACCTTC
D: -; V: TRBV9; J: TRBJ1-5; size: -; CDR3: CASSATGLDQPQHF; DNA: TGTGCCAGCAGCGCGACAGGACTCGATCAGCCCCAGCATTTT
D: -; V: TRBV4-1; J: TRBJ1-2; size: -; CDR3: CASSQDSSGLINYGYTF; DNA: TGCGCCAGCAGCCAAGATAGTTCAGGGCTAATTAACTATGGCTACACCTTC
D: TRBD1; V: TRBV4-3; J: TRBJ1-2; size: -; CDR3: CGGKGGQGAFGYTF; DNA: TGCGGGGGAAAAGGGGGGCAGGGGGCGTTCGGCTACACCTTC
D: -; V: TRBV7-9; J: TRBJ2-7; size: -; CDR3: CASSLSSETRGEQYF; DNA: TGTGCCAGCAGCTTATCTTCAGAAACTCGGGGCGAGCAGTACTTC
D: TRBD2; V: TRBV20-1; J: TRBJ2-6; size: -; CDR3: CSASPGGGAAGANVLTF; DNA: TGCAGTGCTAGTCCGGGCGGGGGGGCCGCTGGGGCCAACGTCCTGACTTTC
D: -; V: TRBV30; J: TRBJ2-1; size: -; CDR3: CAWSDGVSYNEQFF; DNA: TGTGCCTGGAGTGACGGGGTATCCTACAATGAGCAGTTCTTC
D: -; V: TRBV5-5; J: TRBJ1-2; size: once; CDR3: CASSLPQPLDLLYGYTF; DNA: TGTGCCAGCAGCTTGCCACAACCCCTAGACCTACTCTATGGCTACACCTTC
D: TRBD1; V: TRBV7-2; J: TRBJ1-5; size: -; CDR3: CASSPRDSPQHF; DNA: TGTGCCAGCAGCCCACGGGACAGTCCCCAGCATTTT
D: -; V: TRBV29-1; J: TRBJ1-1; size: -; CDR3: CSVEWGGNTEAFF; DNA: TGCAGCGTTGAATGGGGGGGGAACACTGAAGCTTTCTTT